This T cell receptor (beta chain) was obtained from a study of blood T cells in healthy people across ages. Through a sample-barcoded 5' primer and a J-beta primer mix, a second PCR was run for roughly 6 to 12 cycles. TCRdb reprocessed the 5' RACE reads via MiXCR and lists one record per CDR3 protein. The sample comprises some 690,000 distinct CDR3 sequences, about 20% of which are singletons, and around 21% rests with the top ten. Germline values: CDR1 LNHDA, CDR2 SQIVND (reference sequence). The CDR3 is 16 residues long. V lost 5 bases and J lost 0; bases outside the gene matches: 7. The sample comprised blood. This TCR was recovered from a man aged 65 to 85 in good health. The chain is built from TRBV19 and TRBJ2-5, with TRBD2 matching 9 bases. The CDR3 region has the DNA TGTGCCAGTAGTCCTCTAGCGGGGCTCGACCAAGAGACCCAGTACTTC. Encoded protein: CASSPLAGLDQETQYF.